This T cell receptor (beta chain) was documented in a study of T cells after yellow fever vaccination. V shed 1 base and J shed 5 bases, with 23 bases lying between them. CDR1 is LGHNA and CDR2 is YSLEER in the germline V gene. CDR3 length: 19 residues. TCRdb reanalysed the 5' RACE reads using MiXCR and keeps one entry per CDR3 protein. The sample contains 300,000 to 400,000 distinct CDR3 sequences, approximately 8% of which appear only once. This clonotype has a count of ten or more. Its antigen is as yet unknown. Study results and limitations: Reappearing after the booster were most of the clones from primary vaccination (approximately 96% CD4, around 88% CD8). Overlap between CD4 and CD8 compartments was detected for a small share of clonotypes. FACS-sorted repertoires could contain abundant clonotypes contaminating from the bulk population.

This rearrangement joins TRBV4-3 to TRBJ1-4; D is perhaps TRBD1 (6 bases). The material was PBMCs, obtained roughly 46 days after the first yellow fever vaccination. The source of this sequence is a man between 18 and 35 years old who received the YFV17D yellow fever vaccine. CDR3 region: CASSQVGGAGATINEKLFF. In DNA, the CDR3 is TGCGCCAGCAGCCAAGTGGGGGGGGCGGGGGCGACCATCAATGAAAAACTGTTTTTT.